This is a list of T cell receptor beta chains from one sample in a study of T-cell reconstitution after alpha-beta-depleted transplantation in children. TCRdb itself ran the PCR reads through MiXCR, one entry per CDR3 protein. The table lists some 130,000 distinct CDR3 sequences, more than 9.5% of them singletons. This specimen was PBMCs, mostly from graft donor cells, taken 180 days after TCRalphabeta/CD19-depleted stem cell transplant. The receptors shown here come from a girl in the first two years of life who had a stem cell transplant for combined immunodeficiency, so the T cells may come from the graft donor. Each CDR3 is given with its conserved first and last residue. Fields, in order: CDR3 length, D gene, V gene, J gene, clone size, CDR3 DNA, CDR3 protein. D genes are given only for firm matches. The size field is filled for only some rows; it gives once, few, many or a size class.

17,TRBD1,TRBV5-1,TRBJ1-1,many,TGCGCCAGCAGCTGGGGGACAGGAATGCTCATGAACACTGAAGCTTTCTTT,CASSWGTGMLMNTEAFF
15,NA,TRBV11-2,TRBJ2-2,NA,TGTGCCAGCAGCCAGATAATGTGGGGGAAAGGGGAGCTGTTTTTT,CASSQIMWGKGELFF
19,TRBD2,TRBV19,TRBJ2-7,NA,TGTGCCAGTAGTCCCAAGCCGGGACTAGCGGGGGGGCAGATCTACGAGCAGTACTTC,CASSPKPGLAGGQIYEQYF
13,NA,TRBV29-1,TRBJ1-4,few,TGCAGCGCCTCACCATCGACCAATGAAAAACTGTTTTTT,CSASPSTNEKLFF
15,TRBD2,TRBV7-2,TRBJ2-1,NA,TGTGCCAGCAGCTTGGTGGCTAGCGGGGGGGCTGAGCAGTTCTTC,CASSLVASGGAEQFF
15,NA,TRBV7-8,TRBJ2-5,few,TGTGCCAGCAGCTTATTGGGAGCCCCCCAAGAGACCCAGTACTTC,CASSLLGAPQETQYF
14,NA,TRBV15,TRBJ1-4,NA,TGTGCCACCAGCAGAGATGGTGGCAGGGAAAAACTGTTTTTT,CATSRDGGREKLFF
17,TRBD2,TRBV7-2,TRBJ2-3,few,TGTGCCAGCAGCTTAAGGAGACTAGCGGGGAACACAGATACGCAGTATTTT,CASSLRRLAGNTDTQYF
13,NA,TRBV11-3,TRBJ2-5,few,TGTGCCAGCAGCTTACCCCCAGTTGGGGCCCAGTACTTC,CASSLPPVGAQYF
14,NA,TRBV7-2,TRBJ2-1,few,TGTGCCAGCAGCTCGGGACTCCTCTACAATGAGCAGTTCTTC,CASSSGLLYNEQFF
15,TRBD1,TRBV20-1,TRBJ2-5,NA,TGCAGTGCTAGTTCCCGACAGGGGGCGGAGGAGACCCAGTACTTC,CSASSRQGAEETQYF
13,NA,TRBV7-9,TRBJ2-2,few,TGTGCCAGCAGCCCAAGGGGTTCCGGGGAGCTGTTTTTT,CASSPRGSGELFF
19,NA,TRBV11-1,TRBJ2-7,NA,TGTGCCAGCAGCGCCCCGCCCACAGGGTCTACCTGGGAAAGTAACGAGCAGTACTTC,CASSAPPTGSTWESNEQYF
15,TRBD2,TRBV29-1,TRBJ2-3,NA,TGCAGCGTTGGAGTTCGGACTAGCGGACCCAATACGCAGTGTTTT,CSVGVRTSGPNTQCF
15,TRBD1,TRBV6-5,TRBJ2-1,few,TGTGCCAGCAGTTACCAGGGGGTACAACGTACTGAGCAGTTCTTC,CASSYQGVQRTEQFF
12,NA,TRBV20-1,TRBJ2-3,few,TGCAGTGCGTGGTCAGGCACAGATACGCAGTATTTT,CSAWSGTDTQYF
14,TRBD1,TRBV7-3,TRBJ1-1,few,TGTGCCAGCAGCGAACAGGGGGCGCGAGGTGAAGCTTTCTTT,CASSEQGARGEAFF
16,TRBD2,TRBV9,TRBJ2-2,NA,TGTGCCAGCAGCGAGGGACTAGCGGGAACCACCGGGGAGCTGTTTTTT,CASSEGLAGTTGELFF
16,NA,TRBV20-1,TRBJ2-4,NA,TGCAGTGCCCAGCGGCTCGCCCTCTCCCCCAAGGGGATTCAGTACTTC,CSAQRLALSPKGIQYF
14,NA,TRBV12-3/TRBV12-4,TRBJ2-7,NA,TGTGCCAGCAGTTTAGCGACGGGTCTCTACGAGCAGTACTTC,CASSLATGLYEQYF
16,TRBD2,TRBV7-2,TRBJ2-5,NA,TGTGCCAGCAGCTTGGGGCCGCGGGAGGGCCGTGGGACCCAGTACTTC,CASSLGPREGRGTQYF
18,TRBD1,TRBV20-1,TRBJ2-7,NA,TGCAGTGCTAGAGACCTTGAGGCCAGGGACAGGTTCTCCTACGAGCAGTACTTC,CSARDLEARDRFSYEQYF
14,NA,TRBV20-1,TRBJ2-5,NA,TGCAGTGCTAGAGATCATCCTGGGGTGGAGACCCAGTACTTC,CSARDHPGVETQYF
15,TRBD1,TRBV7-6,TRBJ2-5,many,TGTGCCAGCAGTACCGGGACAGGGGTTCAAGAGACCCAGTACTTC,CASSTGTGVQETQYF
15,TRBD2,TRBV5-1,TRBJ2-5,many,TGCGCCAGCAGCGGATTAGCGGGAGACCAAGAGACCCAGTACTTC,CASSGLAGDQETQYF
10,NA,TRBV29-1,TRBJ2-5,NA,TGCAGCGTTGAACGTGAGACCCAGTACTTC,CSVERETQYF
13,NA,TRBV5-5,TRBJ2-7,many,TGTGCCAGCAGCTTAGGAGGGACCTACGAGCAGTACTTC,CASSLGGTYEQYF
16,TRBD2,TRBV5-4,TRBJ2-7,few,TGTGCCAGCAGCTTGGAAATTGCGGGAGGGATCTACGAGCAGTACTTC,CASSLEIAGGIYEQYF
14,NA,TRBV11-2,TRBJ2-2,few,TGTGCCAGCAGCTTAGTATACAGCACCGGGGAGCTGTTTTTT,CASSLVYSTGELFF
14,TRBD2,TRBV20-1,TRBJ2-1,few,TGCAGTGCTGTGAGCGGGAGTACCCTCAGTGAGCAGTTCTTC,CSAVSGSTLSEQFF
15,TRBD2,TRBV6-1,TRBJ2-7,few,TGTGCCAGCAGTCCAACTAGCGGGGCTTCCTACGAGCAGTACTTC,CASSPTSGASYEQYF
13,TRBD2,TRBV5-6,TRBJ2-1,NA,TGTGCCAGCAGCTTGACAGCGGGGCGTGAGCAGTTCTTC,CASSLTAGREQFF
14,NA,TRBV7-9,TRBJ1-2,many,TGTGCCAGCAGCTCGGGGGAGGGAAACTATGGCTACACCTTC,CASSSGEGNYGYTF
12,NA,TRBV12-5,TRBJ2-4,few,TGTGCTAGTGCCCCCTTTAATAACATTCAGTACTTC,CASAPFNNIQYF
16,TRBD1,TRBV30,TRBJ1-6,few,TGTGCCTGGAGTCCCACCGGGACAGGGACGGATTCACCCCTCCACTTT,CAWSPTGTGTDSPLHF
14,NA,TRBV5-1,TRBJ2-2,many,TGCGCCAGCAGCTCCGGGACTAACACCGGGGAGCTGTTTTTT,CASSSGTNTGELFF
16,NA,TRBV7-7,TRBJ2-1,NA,TGTGCTAGCAGCCTCGGGACCGAAAGCTCCTACAATGAGCAGTTCTTC,CASSLGTESSYNEQFF
17,NA,TRBV7-2,TRBJ2-1,NA,TGTGCCAGCAGCTTAGTTATGACCTTCACCTCCTACAATGAGCAGTTCTTC,CASSLVMTFTSYNEQFF
13,NA,TRBV9,TRBJ2-3,few,TGTGCCAGCAGCGGGGGGGGCCGAGATACGCAGTATTTT,CASSGGGRDTQYF
14,TRBD2,TRBV19,TRBJ2-1,few,TGTGCCAGTAGTAGAGGAGCGGGGCACAATGAGCAGTTCTTC,CASSRGAGHNEQFF
14,NA,TRBV4-3,TRBJ2-2,NA,TGCGCCAGCAGCCAAGTAAAAGCTAGCGGGGAGCTGTTTTTT,CASSQVKASGELFF
19,NA,TRBV19,TRBJ2-1,few,TGTGCCAGTAGTATAGATCTTGGCAGCTCCTGGGGTCGGGACAATGAGCAGTTCTTC,CASSIDLGSSWGRDNEQFF
15,TRBD2,TRBV18,TRBJ2-6,few,TGTGCCAGCTCACCAGGGACTACCGGGGCCAACGTCCTGACTTTC,CASSPGTTGANVLTF
16,NA,TRBV4-3,TRBJ1-2,NA,TGCGCCAGCAGCCAAGTACTCGACGCAACCAACTATGGCTACACCTTC,CASSQVLDATNYGYTF
15,NA,TRBV12-3/TRBV12-4,TRBJ1-2,NA,TGTGCCAGCAGTCGCCCCAGGGGCTCGTACTATGGCTACACCTTC,CASSRPRGSYYGYTF
16,NA,TRBV6-1,TRBJ2-5,NA,TGTGCCAGCAGCCTTCACCGACAGACCCTTGGAGAGACCCAGTACTTC,CASSLHRQTLGETQYF
15,TRBD2,TRBV6-1,TRBJ2-1,NA,TGTGCCAGCAGTCGGACTAGCCCGAAGGGGTATGAGCAGTTCTTC,CASSRTSPKGYEQFF
15,TRBD2,TRBV20-1,TRBJ2-1,once,TGCAGTGCTAGCCTGGGACTAGCGGGTTACAATCAGCAGTTCTTC,CSASLGLAGYNQQFF